The T cell receptor (beta chain) under discussion was sequenced for a study of T cell responses to AZD1222 COVID-19 vaccine (dated by TCRdb to the early 2020s). Turning to the overall study: AZD1222 recipients given second doses at about 4 weeks or at about 12 weeks were pooled, since spike-specific TCR depth and breadth were not found to differ between the two schedules. A total of 233 trial participants underwent TCR sequencing, of whom about 210 had received two doses of AZD1222 and roughly 26 had received two doses of the MenACWY control vaccine. Trial participants were enrolled into age subgroups of 18-55, 56-69 and 70-plus years, which contained 148, 28 and 57 TCR-sequenced participants, respectively. Paper-wide results and their limitations: Conclusions about previously exposed vaccinees are limited because only six or seven AZD1222 recipients were SARS-CoV-2 seropositive at baseline. The vaccine-associated CD4 TCRs covered the entire spike protein, and the dominant responses fell in regions 160-218 and 743-854. The 56-69-year group was small, and its depth increase did not reach significance, likely because of low power. After two AZD1222 doses, both the breadth and the depth of spike-specific TCRs were significantly higher than at day 0 and than in MenACWY recipients. Reportedly, almost half of the unique spike-specific TCRs recognized epitopes lying outside the regions that are mutated in the B.1.351 and B.1.1.7 variants. No day 14 peak-response samples were available, so repertoires were characterized only after the peak T cell response. Participants were mostly white British and included more females than males, and it was suggested by the authors that clonal diversity may have been underestimated.

The CDR3 regions of human TCRbeta chains were analyzed by immunosequencing. As for the authors' bioinformatics: Repertoire TCRs were checked for matches against a reference library of SARS-CoV-2-specific TCRs that had been generated using the MIRA antigen-specificity platform. Breadth was defined as the fraction of unique TCRs that were SARS-CoV-2-associated, and depth was defined as the fraction of total T cells that were SARS-CoV-2-associated. Each spike-specific TCR was assigned to its reactive spike region and to a CD4 or CD8 class using the MIRA data. Log10-transformed breadth and depth values were compared by one-way ANOVA with Sidak's multiple comparisons tests. What TCRdb holds here is the immuneACCESS table cut down to in-frame rearrangements. Part of the clones is not present; checked against another copy, under half of the missing clones reflect an unresolved V gene, and the others are unexplained. D and trimming were read from the DNA, whereas the V and J calls and clone size are those reported in that table. In this sample the table shows more than 95,000 clones, 93% of which occur a single time. Of the sample, 4% to 5.5% falls within the top ten clones.

The time point label on this specimen signifies: baseline before first vaccination. Vaccinee samples came from UK trials COV001 and COV002, including a single-blind randomized controlled phase 2/3 trial of AZD1222 (ChAdOx1 nCoV-19) in healthy adults. Trial participant PBMC samples were collected at day 0 and day 28 after the second dose for TCRbeta chain sequencing. V ends up 7 bases short and J 2 bases short, with an unmatched junction base count of 2. Per the germline V gene, MNHEY is the CDR1 and SVGAGI is the CDR2. From its cysteine to its phenylalanine, the CDR3 spans 13 amino acids. The entry retains the CDR3 DNA only, 39 bases that are in frame from base 1. Points on this clone: Its antigen specificity is not known. Per-base quality was not reported, and no clone a single base away is much larger than it.

Recombination joined TRBV6-5 with TRBJ2-7, with 10 junctional bases fitting TRBD1. This TCR derives from an adult in good health. The sample consisted of peripheral blood, taken on day 0 of AZD1222 vaccination. This receptor has the CDR3 CASIGTGAYEQYF. At the DNA level, the sequence is TGTGCCAGCATCGGGACAGGGGCCTACGAGCAGTACTTC.